Sequencing of this T cell receptor beta chain was carried out in a study of CD8+ T cells in alopecia areata. This clone was seen only a few times. Sample treatment: oral pan-JAK inhibitor, 5-10 mg twice daily. Germline V gives CDR1 SQVTM, CDR2 ANQGSEA. J lost 8 bases, V lost 5 bases, and 3 bases had no gene match. The CDR3 runs to 12 residues. Sequencing relied on a cDNA template that was reverse transcribed from extracted RNA. The repertoire was sequenced with immunoSEQ multiplex PCR; TCRdb's copy has only in-frame clones and lacks some. Among 190,000 or so clones listed, about three fifths were seen once.

J is TRBJ2-1 and V is TRBV29-1; 10 bases are shared with TRBD2. The clonotype comes from a human donor with alopecia areata. The sample consisted of CD4+ T cells sorted from blood, taken at week 4, from a patient treated with tofacitinib. CDR3 sequence: CSVSGGADEQFF. The DNA of the CDR3 is TGCAGCGTTAGCGGGGGGGCCGATGAGCAGTTCTTC.